This TCR beta chain was captured by sequencing in a study of identical twins. This clonotype was seen ten or more times. With 8 bases clipped from V and 5 bases from J, the junction kept 7 bases outside the gene matches. Germline V gene sequence: CDR1 MNHNS, CDR2 SASEGT. This CDR3 has 14 residues. Carrying unique molecular identifiers, the cDNA also gained a universal primer site through template switching. TCRdb redid the calling of the 5' RACE reads with MiXCR, one entry per CDR3 protein. Found here are 400,000 to 550,000 distinct CDR3 sequences, about 13% of them singletons; the top ten hold 0.98%. This sample was shared with a second study, whose subject was yellow fever vaccine responses in identical twins.

The sequenced material came from CD4+ T cells sorted from blood. The clonotype comes from a woman aged 18 to 35 in good health. This chain links TRBV6-1 with TRBJ2-2; 8 bases agree with TRBD2. CDR3 protein: CASDWSGGTGELFF. CDR3 DNA: TGTGCCAGCGATTGGAGCGGGGGAACCGGGGAGCTGTTTTTT.